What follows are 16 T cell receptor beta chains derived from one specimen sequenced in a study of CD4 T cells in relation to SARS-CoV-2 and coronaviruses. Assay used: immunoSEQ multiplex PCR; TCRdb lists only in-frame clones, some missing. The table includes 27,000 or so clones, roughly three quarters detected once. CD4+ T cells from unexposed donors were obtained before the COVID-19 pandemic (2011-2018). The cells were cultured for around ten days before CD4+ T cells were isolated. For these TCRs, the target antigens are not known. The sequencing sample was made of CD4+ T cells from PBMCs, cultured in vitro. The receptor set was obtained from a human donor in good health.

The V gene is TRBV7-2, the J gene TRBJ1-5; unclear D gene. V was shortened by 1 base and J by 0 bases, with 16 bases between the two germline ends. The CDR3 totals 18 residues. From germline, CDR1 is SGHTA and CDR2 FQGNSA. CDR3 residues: CASSLEHHRVGSNQPQHF. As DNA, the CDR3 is TGTGCCAGCAGCTTAGAGCACCATAGGGTGGGTAGCAATCAGCCCCAGCATTTT.

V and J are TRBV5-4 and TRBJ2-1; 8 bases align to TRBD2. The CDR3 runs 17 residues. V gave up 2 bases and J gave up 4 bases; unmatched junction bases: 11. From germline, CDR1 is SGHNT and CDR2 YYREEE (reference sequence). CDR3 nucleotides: TGTGCCAGCAGCTTTACATACACGGGGGGGCGTTACAATGAGCAGTTCTTC. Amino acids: CASSFTYTGGRYNEQFF.

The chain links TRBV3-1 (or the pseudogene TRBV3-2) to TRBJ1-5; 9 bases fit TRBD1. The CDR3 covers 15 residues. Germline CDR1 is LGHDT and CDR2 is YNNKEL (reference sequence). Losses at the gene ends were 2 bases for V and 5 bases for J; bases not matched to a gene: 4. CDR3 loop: CASSQNRGRDQPQHF. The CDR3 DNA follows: TGTGCCAGCAGCCAAAACAGGGGGCGAGATCAGCCCCAGCATTTT.

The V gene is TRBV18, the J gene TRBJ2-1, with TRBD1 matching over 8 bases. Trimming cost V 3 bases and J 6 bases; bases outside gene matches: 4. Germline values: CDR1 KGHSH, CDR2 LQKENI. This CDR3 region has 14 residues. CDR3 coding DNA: TGTGCCAGCTCACCGACAGGGGTCTCCAATGAGCAGTTCTTC. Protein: CASSPTGVSNEQFF.

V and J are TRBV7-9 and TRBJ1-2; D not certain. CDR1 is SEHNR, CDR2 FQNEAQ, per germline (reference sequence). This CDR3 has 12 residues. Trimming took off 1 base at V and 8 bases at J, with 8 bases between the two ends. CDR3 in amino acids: CASSLGGGGYTF. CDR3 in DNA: TGTGCCAGCAGCTTAGGGGGAGGGGGCTACACCTTC.

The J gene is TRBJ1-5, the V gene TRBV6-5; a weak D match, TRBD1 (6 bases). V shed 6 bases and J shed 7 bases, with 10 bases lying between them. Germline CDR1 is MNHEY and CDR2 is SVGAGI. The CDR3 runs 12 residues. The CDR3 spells CASRKGDQPQHF. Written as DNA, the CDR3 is TGTGCCAGCAGAAAGGGGGACCAGCCCCAGCATTTT.

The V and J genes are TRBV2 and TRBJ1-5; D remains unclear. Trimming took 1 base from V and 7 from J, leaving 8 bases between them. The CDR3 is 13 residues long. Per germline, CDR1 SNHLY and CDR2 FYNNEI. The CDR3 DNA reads TGTGCCAGCAGTGAAGGGGGAAGGCAGCCCCAGCATTTT. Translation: CASSEGGRQPQHF.

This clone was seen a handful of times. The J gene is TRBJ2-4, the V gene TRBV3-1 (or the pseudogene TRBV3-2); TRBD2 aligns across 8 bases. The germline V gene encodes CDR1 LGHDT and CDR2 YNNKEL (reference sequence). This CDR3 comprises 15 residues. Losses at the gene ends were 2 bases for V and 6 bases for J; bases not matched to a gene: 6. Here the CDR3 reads CASSQRGGPRNIQYF. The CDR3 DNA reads TGTGCCAGCAGCCAACGGGGGGGCCCAAGAAACATTCAGTACTTC.

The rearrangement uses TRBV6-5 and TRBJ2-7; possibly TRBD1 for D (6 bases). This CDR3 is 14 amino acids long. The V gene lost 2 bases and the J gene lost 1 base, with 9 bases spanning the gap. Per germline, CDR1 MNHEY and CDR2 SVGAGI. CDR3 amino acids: CASSYRDTSYEQYF. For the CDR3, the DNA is TGTGCCAGCAGTTACCGGGACACTTCCTACGAGCAGTACTTC.

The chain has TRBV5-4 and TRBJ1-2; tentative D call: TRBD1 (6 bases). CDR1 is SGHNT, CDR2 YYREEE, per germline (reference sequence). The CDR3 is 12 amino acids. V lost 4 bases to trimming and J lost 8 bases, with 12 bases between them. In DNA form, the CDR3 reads TGTGCCAGCAGCCCGGACAGCCGCGGCTACACCTTC. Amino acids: CASSPDSRGYTF.

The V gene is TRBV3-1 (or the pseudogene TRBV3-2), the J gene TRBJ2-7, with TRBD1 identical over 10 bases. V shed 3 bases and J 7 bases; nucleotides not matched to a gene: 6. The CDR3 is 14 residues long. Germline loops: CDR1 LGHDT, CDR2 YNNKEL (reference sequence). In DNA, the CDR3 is TGTGCCAGCAGCCAGGCGGACAGGGGGAATGAGCAGTACTTC. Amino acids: CASSQADRGNEQYF.

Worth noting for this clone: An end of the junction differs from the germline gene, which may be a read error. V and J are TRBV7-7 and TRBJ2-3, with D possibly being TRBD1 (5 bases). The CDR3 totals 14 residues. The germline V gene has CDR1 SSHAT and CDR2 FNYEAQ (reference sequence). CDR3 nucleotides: TGTGCTAGCAGCTTAGGGGAAAACACAGATACGCAGTATTTT. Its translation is CASSLGENTDTQYF.

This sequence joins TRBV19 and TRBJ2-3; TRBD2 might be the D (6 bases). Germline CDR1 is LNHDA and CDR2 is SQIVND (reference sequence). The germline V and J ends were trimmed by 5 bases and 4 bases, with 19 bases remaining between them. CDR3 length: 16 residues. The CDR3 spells CASSSRSGSRADTQYF. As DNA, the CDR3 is TGTGCCAGTAGTTCTAGAAGCGGGTCCCGGGCAGATACGCAGTATTTT.

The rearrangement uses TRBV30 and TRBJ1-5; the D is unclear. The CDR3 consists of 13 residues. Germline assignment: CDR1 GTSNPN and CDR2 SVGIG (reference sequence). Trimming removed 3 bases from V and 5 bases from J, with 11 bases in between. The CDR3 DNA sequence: TGTGCCTGGAGCCGTATGGACGATCAGCCCCAGCATTTT. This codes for CAWSRMDDQPQHF.

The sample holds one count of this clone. Here the CDR3 reads CASSAGQFGYTF. The CDR3 nucleotides read TGTGCCAGCAGCGCGGGACAGTTCGGCTACACCTTC. V gene TRBV9 combines with J gene TRBJ1-2; 7 nucleotides line up with TRBD1. The J segment lost 8 bases and the V segment lost 3 bases, leaving 4 bases of the junction unmatched. Germline V gene sequence: CDR1 SGDLS, CDR2 YYNGEE. There are 12 residues in the CDR3.

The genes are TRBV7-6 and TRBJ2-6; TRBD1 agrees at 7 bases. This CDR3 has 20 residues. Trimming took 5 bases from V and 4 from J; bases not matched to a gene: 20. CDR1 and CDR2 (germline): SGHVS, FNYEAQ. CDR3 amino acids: CASSTSGQVTSVSGANVLTF. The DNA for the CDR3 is TGTGCCAGCAGCACGTCCGGACAGGTTACTTCCGTCTCCGGGGCCAACGTCCTGACTTTC.